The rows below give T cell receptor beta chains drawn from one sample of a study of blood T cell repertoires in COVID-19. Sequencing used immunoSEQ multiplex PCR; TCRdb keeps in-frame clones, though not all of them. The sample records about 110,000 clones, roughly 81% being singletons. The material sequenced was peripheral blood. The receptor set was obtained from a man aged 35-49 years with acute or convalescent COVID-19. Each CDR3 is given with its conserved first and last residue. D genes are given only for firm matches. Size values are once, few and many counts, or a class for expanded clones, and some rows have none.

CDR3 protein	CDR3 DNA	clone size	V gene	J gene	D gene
CASRQPGTSYEKLFF	TGTGCCAGCAGGCAACCCGGGACATCGTATGAAAAACTGTTTTTT	NA	TRBV5-8	TRBJ1-4	NA
CAGPPSGGYEQYF	TGTGCCGGCCCCCCGAGCGGGGGTTACGAGCAGTACTTC	NA	TRBV3-1/TRBV3-2	TRBJ2-7	TRBD2
CASSFGLLNTEAFF	TGTGCCAGCAGCTTTGGACTGCTGAACACTGAAGCTTTCTTT	NA	TRBV5-6	TRBJ1-1	NA
CASSLPAGLAAQTGETQYF	TGCGCCAGCAGCCTGCCGGCGGGACTAGCGGCCCAGACGGGGGAGACCCAGTACTTC	few	TRBV4-1	TRBJ2-5	TRBD2
CATWGDRGRGGYTF	TGTGCCACCTGGGGGGACAGGGGGCGAGGTGGCTACACCTTC	NA	TRBV27	TRBJ1-2	TRBD1
CASSQDPSGRGGYTF	TGTGCCAGCAGCCAAGATCCCTCAGGGAGGGGAGGCTACACCTTC	NA	TRBV4-2	TRBJ1-2	NA
CAISESASGGHEQYF	TGTGCCATCAGTGAGTCGGCTAGCGGGGGCCACGAGCAGTACTTC	NA	TRBV10-3	TRBJ2-7	TRBD2
CATAGTSGRAGGEQYF	TGTGCCACCGCCGGGACTAGCGGGAGGGCCGGGGGGGAGCAGTACTTC	NA	TRBV10-3	TRBJ2-7	TRBD2
CASSSGTSRAGELFF	TGTGCCAGCAGCAGCGGGACTAGCCGGGCCGGGGAGCTGTTTTTT	few	TRBV12-1	TRBJ2-2	NA
CASSLDRGIYEQYF	TGCGCCAGCAGCTTGGACAGGGGGATCTACGAGCAGTACTTC	NA	TRBV5-1	TRBJ2-7	TRBD1
CASSSRDRGSNQPQHF	TGTGCCAGCAGTTCTCGGGACAGGGGGAGCAATCAGCCCCAGCATTTT	NA	TRBV6-6	TRBJ1-5	TRBD1
CASSSRGQLYQFF	TGCGCCAGCAGCTCCCGAGGACAGTTATATCAGTTCTTC	NA	TRBV5-1	TRBJ2-1	NA
CASNRQGADTQYF	TGTGCCAGCAACCGACAGGGGGCAGATACGCAGTATTTT	once	TRBV11-1	TRBJ2-3	TRBD1
CASSLKPGGVSSNQPQHF	TGTGCCAGCAGCTTAAAACCAGGCGGGGTCTCTAGCAATCAGCCCCAGCATTTT	NA	TRBV11-2	TRBJ1-5	NA
CASSSSGQGSGNTIYF	TGTGCCAGCAGCTCCTCGGGACAGGGCTCTGGAAACACCATATATTTT	NA	TRBV7-9	TRBJ1-3	TRBD1
CASTRAGDTEAFF	TGTGCCAGCACGAGGGCGGGAGACACTGAAGCTTTCTTT	NA	TRBV7-2	TRBJ1-1	NA
CASSLTGGETGELFF	TGTGCCAGCAGCTTGACGGGAGGGGAAACCGGGGAGCTGTTTTTT	NA	TRBV5-6	TRBJ2-2	TRBD2
CASRTGFGQPQHF	TGTGCCAGCAGGACAGGGTTCGGTCAGCCCCAGCATTTT	few	TRBV6-5	TRBJ1-5	TRBD1
CASSPHRGRTYGYTF	TGTGCCAGCAGCCCCCACAGGGGGCGCACCTATGGCTACACCTTC	once	TRBV3-1/TRBV3-2	TRBJ1-2	TRBD1
CASSLRPRGVGGELFF	TGTGCCAGCAGTCTCCGGCCGCGGGGGGTCGGCGGGGAGCTGTTTTTT	NA	TRBV7-2	TRBJ2-2	TRBD2
CASSRPGGYEQYF	TGCGCCAGCAGCCGCCCAGGGGGTTACGAGCAGTACTTC	few	TRBV5-1	TRBJ2-7	TRBD1
CASSPLGSRRFTDTQYF	TGTGCCAGTAGCCCCTTGGGGTCGAGGAGGTTCACAGATACGCAGTATTTT	NA	TRBV19	TRBJ2-3	NA
CASSGPSGWYNEQFF	TGTGCCAGCAGCGGACCTAGCGGGTGGTACAATGAGCAGTTCTTC	NA	TRBV11-2	TRBJ2-1	TRBD2
CASSNLQETQYF	TGTGCCAGCAGCAACCTCCAGGAGACCCAGTACTTC	NA	TRBV7-2	TRBJ2-5	NA
CASSYPLGQGGAYGYTF	TGTGCCAGCAGTTACCCCTTGGGGCAGGGGGGAGCCTATGGCTACACCTTC	NA	TRBV28	TRBJ1-2	TRBD1
CARSLRRGQGGLDGYTF	TGTGCCAGAAGCTTAAGACGTGGACAGGGAGGCCTTGATGGCTACACCTTC	once	TRBV7-5	TRBJ1-2	NA
CASSSLRTSGGSTTDTQYF	TGTGCCAGCTCCTCCCTAAGAACTAGCGGGGGGTCTACCACAGATACGCAGTATTTT	NA	TRBV18	TRBJ2-3	TRBD2
CASSQVNRGLGYTF	TGTGCCAGCAGCCAAGTGAACAGGGGGCTGGGCTACACCTTC	NA	TRBV14	TRBJ1-2	TRBD1
CASSLTRQGASDTQYF	TGTGCCAGCAGCTTAACTCGACAGGGGGCCTCAGATACGCAGTATTTT	NA	TRBV11-2	TRBJ2-3	TRBD1